This TCR beta chain is from a study of blood T cell repertoires in COVID-19. Study context: Nucleic acid was either cDNA or gDNA, and it came from T cells, B-cell-depleted T cells, or PBMCs.

This clone was detected only once. Followed longitudinally, the Seattle patients had been enrolled during active infection. Sequenced by immunoSEQ multiplex PCR; TCRdb stores in-frame clones only, minus some. In the table there are some 150,000 clones, 86% of which are singletons. The receptor was isolated from a woman in her sixties or seventies with COVID-19, enrolled during active disease. Sequenced: peripheral blood.

The CDR3 sequence: CASSGTGGAGEKLFF. The CDR3 DNA follows: TGTGCCAGCAGCGGGACAGGGGGCGCCGGTGAAAAACTGTTTTTT. This chain uses TRBV9 with TRBJ1-4; TRBD1 agrees at 11 bases. The V gene end was trimmed by 3 bases and the J gene end by 7 bases; junction bases not matched to a gene: 5. Per germline, CDR1 SGDLS and CDR2 YYNGEE. The CDR3 has 15 residues. Filled out from reference TRBV9 and TRBJ1-4, the complete variable domain reads DSGVTQTPKHLITATGQRVTLRCSPRSGDLSVYWYQQSLDQGLQFLIQYYNGEERAKGNILERFSAQQFPDLHSELNLSSLELGDSALYFCASSGTGGAGEKLFFGSGTQLSVL.